Detailed here is one T cell receptor beta chain. Its target is not known. The data originate from a study of cytomegalovirus exposure and HLA in healthy donors. Study-wide findings and caveats: Specificity of a few CMV-associated chains for CMV antigens was verified in vitro. Listed as cytomegalovirus-associated were over 150 TCR beta chains. Usually a TCR sequence was rare, but some public TCRs were found in many donors.

This CDR3 has 14 residues. The V segment lost 5 bases and the J segment 0 bases; nucleotides outside the gene matches: 4. Germline values: CDR1 KGHSH, CDR2 LQKENI. Repertoires were generated with immunoSEQ multiplex PCR, while TCRdb's copy carries only in-frame clones and drops some. The sample lists around 160,000 clones; around 81% were seen once. Sequencing used PBMCs. The receptor's source is a man aged 25 to 40 in good health and CMV-seropositive. The V call is TRBV18, the J call TRBJ2-7, with 7 bases fitting TRBD1. CDR3 sequence (DNA): TGTGCCAGCTCAAAACGACAGGGCTCCTACGAGCAGTACTTC. Residues: CASSKRQGSYEQYF.